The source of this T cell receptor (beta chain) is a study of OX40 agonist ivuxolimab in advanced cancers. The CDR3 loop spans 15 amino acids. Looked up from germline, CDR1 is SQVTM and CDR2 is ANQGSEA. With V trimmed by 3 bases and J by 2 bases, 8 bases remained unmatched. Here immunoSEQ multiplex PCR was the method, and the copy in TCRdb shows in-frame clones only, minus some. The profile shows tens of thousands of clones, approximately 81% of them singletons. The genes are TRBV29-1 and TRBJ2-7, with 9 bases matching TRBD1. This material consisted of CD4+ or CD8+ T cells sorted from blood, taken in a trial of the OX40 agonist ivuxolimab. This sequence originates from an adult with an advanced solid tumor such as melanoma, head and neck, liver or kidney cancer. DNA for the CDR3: TGCAGCGTTGAGGTCTACAGGGGGCCGGCCTACGAGCAGTACTTC. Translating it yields CSVEVYRGPAYEQYF.